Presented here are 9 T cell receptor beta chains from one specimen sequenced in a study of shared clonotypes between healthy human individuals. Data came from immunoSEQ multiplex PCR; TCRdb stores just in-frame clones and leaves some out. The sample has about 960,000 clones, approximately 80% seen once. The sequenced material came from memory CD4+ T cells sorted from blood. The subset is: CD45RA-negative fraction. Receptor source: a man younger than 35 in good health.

Written as DNA, the CDR3 is TGTGCCAGCAGCCCCACAGGAAGCCACTCTGGAAACACCATATATTTT. Translated, it gives CASSPTGSHSGNTIYF. V and J are TRBV7-2 and TRBJ1-3; a possible D gene is TRBD1 (5 bases). V was clipped by 5 bases and J by 0 bases, with 14 bases between them. The CDR3 consists of 16 residues. The germline CDR1 and CDR2 sequences are SGHTA and FQGNSA.

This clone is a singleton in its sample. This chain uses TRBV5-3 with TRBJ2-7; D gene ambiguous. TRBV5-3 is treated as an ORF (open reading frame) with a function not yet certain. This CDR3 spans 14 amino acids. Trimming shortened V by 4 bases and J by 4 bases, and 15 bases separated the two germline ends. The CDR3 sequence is CARSPPSRPYEQYF. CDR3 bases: TGTGCCAGAAGCCCACCGTCTCGACCGTACGAGCAGTACTTC.

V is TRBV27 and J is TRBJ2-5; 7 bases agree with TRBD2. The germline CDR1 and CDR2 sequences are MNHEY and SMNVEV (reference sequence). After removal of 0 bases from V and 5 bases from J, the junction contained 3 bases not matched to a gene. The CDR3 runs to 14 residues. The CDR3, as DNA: TGTGCCAGCAGTTTATCATACGGGAGGGAGACCCAGTACTTC. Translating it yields CASSLSYGRETQYF.

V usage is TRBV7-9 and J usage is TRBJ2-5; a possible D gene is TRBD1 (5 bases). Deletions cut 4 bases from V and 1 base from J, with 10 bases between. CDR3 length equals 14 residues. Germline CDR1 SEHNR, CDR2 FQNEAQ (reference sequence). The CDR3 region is CASSSRQLQETQYF. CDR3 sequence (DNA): TGTGCCAGCAGCTCACGACAGCTCCAAGAGACCCAGTACTTC.

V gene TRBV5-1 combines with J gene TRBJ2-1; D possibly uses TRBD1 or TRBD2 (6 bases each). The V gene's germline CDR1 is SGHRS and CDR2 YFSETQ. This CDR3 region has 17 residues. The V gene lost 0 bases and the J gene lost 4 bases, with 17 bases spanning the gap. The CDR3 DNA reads TGCGCCAGCAGCTTGGGGTTGTCCGGGGGCGGATACAATGAGCAGTTCTTC. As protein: CASSLGLSGGGYNEQFF.

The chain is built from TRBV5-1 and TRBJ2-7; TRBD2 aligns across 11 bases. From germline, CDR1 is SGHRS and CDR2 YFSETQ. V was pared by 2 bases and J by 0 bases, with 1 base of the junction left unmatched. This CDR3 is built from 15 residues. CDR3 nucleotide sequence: TGCGCCAGCAGCTTACTAGCGGGGGCCTCCTACGAGCAGTACTTC. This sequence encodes CASSLLAGASYEQYF.

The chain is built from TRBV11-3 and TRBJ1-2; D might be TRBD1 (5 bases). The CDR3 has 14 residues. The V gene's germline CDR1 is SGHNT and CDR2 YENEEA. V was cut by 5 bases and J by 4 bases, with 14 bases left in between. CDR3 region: CASSELGVGYGYTF. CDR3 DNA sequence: TGTGCCAGCAGCGAACTAGGGGTGGGCTATGGCTACACCTTC.

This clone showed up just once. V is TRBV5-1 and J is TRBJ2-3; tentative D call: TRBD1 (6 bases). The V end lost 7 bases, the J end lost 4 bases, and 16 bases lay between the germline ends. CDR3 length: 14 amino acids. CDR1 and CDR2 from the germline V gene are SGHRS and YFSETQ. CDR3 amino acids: CASDPGTYPDTQYF. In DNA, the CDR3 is TGCGCCAGCGACCCCGGGACATACCCAGATACGCAGTATTTT.

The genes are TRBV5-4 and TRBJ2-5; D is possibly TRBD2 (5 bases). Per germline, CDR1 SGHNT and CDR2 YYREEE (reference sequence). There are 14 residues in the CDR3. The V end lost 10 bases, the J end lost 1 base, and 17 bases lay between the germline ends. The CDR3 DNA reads TGTGCCGTTAGCCCCGGGAACATCCAAGAGACCCAGTACTTC. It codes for CAVSPGNIQETQYF. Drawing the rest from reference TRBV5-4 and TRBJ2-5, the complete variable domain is ETGVTQSPTHLIKTRGQQVTLRCSSQSGHNTVSWYQQALGQGPQFIFQYYREEENGRGNFPPRFSGLQFPNYSSELNVNALELDDSALYLCAVSPGNIQETQYFGPGTRLLVL.